This TCR beta chain came from a study of T cell responses to AZD1222 COVID-19 vaccine. Whole-study results and caveats: The number of AZD1222 recipients seropositive at baseline was only five to seven. Clonal diversity was possibly underestimated, and white British individuals and females predominated among donors.

Samples with a second dose at about 4 or about 12 weeks were pooled together. The germline CDR1 and CDR2 sequences are SGHAT and FQNNGV. CDR3 length: 15 amino acids. V dropped 4 bases and J dropped 7 bases, with 16 bases sitting between them. This table comes from immunoSEQ multiplex PCR, and its TCRdb copy is limited to in-frame clones, with some not included. The data show approximately 150,000 clones, 91% seen once. This clone appeared once. Its antigen is unidentified. This receptor was obtained from an adult who received the AZD1222 COVID-19 vaccine. The sample in question was peripheral blood, obtained 28 days after the second AZD1222 dose. The chain joins TRBV11-2 to TRBJ1-4; D is perhaps TRBD1 (5 bases). CDR3 in amino acids: CASSSTRGLGEKLFF. The CDR3 DNA is TGTGCCAGCAGCTCAACGAGGGGCTTAGGTGAAAAACTGTTTTTT.